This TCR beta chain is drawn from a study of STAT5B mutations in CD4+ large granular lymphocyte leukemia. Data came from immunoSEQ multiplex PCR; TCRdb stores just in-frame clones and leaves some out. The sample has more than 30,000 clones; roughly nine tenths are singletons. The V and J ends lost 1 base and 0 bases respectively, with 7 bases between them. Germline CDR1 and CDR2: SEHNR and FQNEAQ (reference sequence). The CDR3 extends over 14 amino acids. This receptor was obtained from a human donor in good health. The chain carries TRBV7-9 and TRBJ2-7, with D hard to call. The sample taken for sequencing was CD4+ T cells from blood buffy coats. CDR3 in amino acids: CASSLGTSSYEQYF. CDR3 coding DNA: TGTGCCAGCAGCTTAGGGACCAGCTCCTACGAGCAGTACTTC.